Presented here are 21 T cell receptor beta chains from one specimen sequenced in a study of T cells in women clearing cervical HPV infection. Clones were read by immunoSEQ multiplex PCR, and TCRdb kept only the in-frame ones, dropping some. Recorded here are fewer than 40,000 clones; the top ten clones represent around 4.9%. Sequences were obtained from blood buffy coat. Receptor source: a woman between 18 and 75 years old with a cervical HPV16 infection that either progressed to CIN3+ or cleared (not recorded which).

Regarding this clone: The read stops 3 residues short of the end of the CDR3; the missing end is completed from the germline J gene. The V and J genes are TRBV12-3 or TRBV12-4 and TRBJ2-1, with 8 bases matching TRBD2. The CDR3 sequence is 15 residues long. V lost 1 base, J lost 5 bases, and 4 bases stayed unmatched. CDR3 sequence: CASSLGGGRDNEQFF. Partial CDR3 DNA: TGTGCCAGCAGTTTAGGCGGGGGGAGAGACAATGAG.

About this clone: The read terminates 3 residues ahead of where the CDR3 ends, so the germline J gene completes it. The V gene is TRBV28, the J gene TRBJ1-5; D is ambiguous. This CDR3 spans 14 amino acids. Germline assignment: CDR1 MDHEN and CDR2 SYDVKM. The ends were cut back, 5 bases at V and 3 bases at J, with 11 bases in the middle. The CDR3 bases that were read are TGTGCCAGCAGTCCCGTCCCCCTCAATCAGCCC. As protein: CASSPVPLNQP. The entire CDR3 protein reads CASSPVPLNQPQHF.

To note about this clone: Read coverage stops 3 residues before the CDR3 terminus; the germline J gene supplies the remainder. This chain uses TRBV2 with TRBJ2-3; D is uncertain. The V gene lost 8 bases and the J gene lost 1 base, with 10 bases spanning the gap. Germline loops: CDR1 SNHLY, CDR2 FYNNEI. CDR3 size: 13 residues. CDR3 DNA (partial): TGTGCCAGCGTAGACTCCCGCACAGATACG. Translation: CASVDSRTDT. In full, the CDR3 reads CASVDSRTDTQYF.

On this clone itself: From the germline J gene comes the end of the CDR3, since the read stops 3 residues before it. The gene calls are TRBV20-1 and TRBJ1-1, with D possibly being TRBD1 (5 bases). This CDR3 has 15 residues. The germline V and J ends were trimmed by 5 bases and 1 base, with 17 bases remaining between them. Germline CDR1 and CDR2: DFQATT and SNEGSKA (reference sequence). CDR3: CSAPPAQGTNTEAFF. The covered CDR3 bases are TGCAGTGCTCCCCCTGCCCAGGGAACGAACACTGAA.

Comment on this clone: A read error may account for a junction end that differs from germline. The read finishes 3 residues shy of the CDR3 end, and the germline J gene is used to complete it. The chain joins TRBV20-1 to TRBJ2-2; 11 bases are shared with TRBD1. The CDR3 extends over 16 amino acids. The germline V gene has CDR1 DFQATT and CDR2 SNEGSKA (reference sequence). The part of the CDR3 DNA that was read is TGCAGTGCTAGACGGGGACAGGGGGTGAACTCCGGGGAG. This sequence encodes CSARRGQGVNSGE. The whole CDR3 region reads CSARRGQGVNSGELFF.

Note on this clone: At one boundary the junction diverges from the germline segment, which might be a read error. The read finishes 3 residues shy of the CDR3 end, and the germline J gene is used to complete it. Within the sample, other DNA sequences also encode this same CDR3. The chain joins TRBV2 to TRBJ2-1, with 8 bases fitting TRBD1. This CDR3 comprises 15 residues. Germline V gene lookup returns CDR1 SNHLY and CDR2 FYNNEI. The CDR3 protein is CASSPGGSSYNEQFF. The covered CDR3 bases are TGTGCTAGCAGCCCAGGGGGCAGCTCCTACAATGAG.

In regard to this clone: The read terminates 3 residues ahead of where the CDR3 ends, so the germline J gene completes it. The chain recombines TRBV12-3 or TRBV12-4 with TRBJ2-2, with 7 nucleotides matching TRBD1. This CDR3 is 15 amino acids long. Trimming cost V 7 bases and J 2 bases; bases outside gene matches: 7. The CDR3 DNA, read in part, is TGTGCCAGCACCCCGGGACAGATAAACACCGGGGAG. This gives the protein CASTPGQINTGE. The CDR3 as a whole reads CASTPGQINTGELFF.

For this clone: The read comes to an end 3 residues before the CDR3 does, leaving the germline J gene to fill in the end. The genes are TRBV4-1 and TRBJ2-1, with D possibly TRBD2 on 5 matching bases. The CDR3 extends over 15 amino acids. The germline V gene encodes CDR1 MGHRA and CDR2 YSYEKL. The ends were cut back, 7 bases at V and 0 bases at J, with 13 bases in the middle. CDR3 loop: CASTKFAGSYNEQFF. Partial CDR3 DNA: TGCGCCAGCACCAAGTTTGCGGGCTCCTACAATGAG.

About this clone itself: Read sequence stops 3 residues before the CDR3 end, and the germline J gene provides the missing end. The genes are TRBV7-3 and TRBJ2-2; weak D call: TRBD2 (5 bases). CDR1 and CDR2 (germline): SGHTA, FQGTGA. Deletions cut 1 base from V and 4 bases from J, with 10 bases between. The CDR3 length is 15 residues. The chain's CDR3 is CASSLSTAGTGELFF. Partial CDR3 DNA: TGTGCCAGCAGCTTAAGTACGGCGGGCACCGGGGAG.

A note on this clone: The read terminates 3 residues ahead of where the CDR3 ends, so the germline J gene completes it. V and J are TRBV2 and TRBJ2-7; perhaps TRBD1 as D (5 bases). This CDR3 region has 12 residues. V was shortened by 7 bases and J by 3 bases, with 10 bases between the two germline ends. In germline, CDR1 is SNHLY, CDR2 FYNNEI. The CDR3: CASKSDSYEQYF. The CDR3 DNA, read in part, is TGTGCCAGCAAATCCGACAGCTACGAG. Full variable domain (rest looked up from reference TRBV2 and TRBJ2-7): EPEVTQTPSHQVTQMGQEVILRCVPISNHLYFYWYRQILGQKVEFLVSFYNNEISEKSEIFDDQFSVERPDGSNFTLKIRSTKLEDSAMYFCASKSDSYEQYFGPGTRLTVT.

The CDR3 loop reads CASSLNWEGDTQYF. The DNA read from the CDR3 is TGTGCCAGCAGCTTGAACTGGGAGGGGGATACG. V and J are TRBV5-5 and TRBJ2-3, with 7 bases that match TRBD2. The CDR3 end is not reached by the read, which stops 3 residues before it; the germline J gene fills it in. The CDR3 loop spans 14 amino acids. V shed 1 base and J 6 bases; nucleotides not matched to a gene: 5. Germline CDR1 reads SGHKS; CDR2 reads YYEKEE (reference sequence). Combining the CDR3 with reference TRBV5-5 and TRBJ2-3 gives the whole variable domain DAGVTQSPTHLIKTRGQQVTLRCSPISGHKSVSWYQQVLGQGPQFIFQYYEKEERGRGNFPDRFSARQFPNYSSELNVNALLLGDSALYLCASSLNWEGDTQYFGPGTRLTVL.

Remarks on this clone: With the read ending 3 residues before the CDR3 end, the germline J gene is used to fill in that end. V and J are TRBV7-9 and TRBJ1-3; unclear D gene. Germline V gene lookup returns CDR1 SEHNR and CDR2 FQNEAQ (reference sequence). The CDR3 covers 14 residues. Trimming removed 5 bases from V and 0 bases from J, with 8 bases in between. CDR3 in amino acids: CASSLQSSGNTIYF. The part of the CDR3 DNA that was read is TGTGCCAGCAGCCTACAGAGCTCTGGAAACACC.

Points on this clone: Sequencing ends 3 residues short of the CDR3 end; the germline J gene provides the rest. The chain recombines TRBV6-2 or TRBV6-3 with TRBJ1-1; TRBD1 aligns across 7 bases. This CDR3 comprises 14 residues. With 5 bases clipped from V and 5 bases from J, the junction kept 8 bases outside the gene matches. CDR1 and CDR2 from the germline V gene are MNHEY and SVGEGT. The CDR3 is CASSPTGRGTEAFF. The DNA read from the CDR3 is TGTGCCAGCAGTCCGACTGGCAGGGGGACTGAA.

A word on this clone: The read stops 3 residues short of the end of the CDR3; the missing end is completed from the germline J gene. The chain recombines TRBV5-1 with TRBJ2-5, with D possibly TRBD1 on 6 matching bases. V was pared by 1 base and J by 7 bases, with 14 bases between. There are 14 residues in the CDR3. Germline values: CDR1 SGHRS, CDR2 YFSETQ. Partial CDR3 DNA: TGCGCCAGCAGCTTGTCACAGGGTGGGGCGACC. Translating it yields CASSLSQGGAT. The CDR3 as a whole reads CASSLSQGGATQYF. The entire variable domain, with the rest obtained from reference TRBV5-1 and TRBJ2-5, is as follows: KAGVTQTPRYLIKTRGQQVTLSCSPISGHRSVSWYQQTPGQGLQFLFEYFSETQRNKGNFPGRFSGRQFSNSRSEMNVSTLELGDSALYLCASSLSQGGATQYFGPGTRLLVL.

A note on this clone: The read halts 3 residues ahead of the CDR3 end, with the missing end drawn from the germline J gene. The J gene is TRBJ2-1, the V gene TRBV5-6; 7 bases are shared with TRBD1. CDR1 is SGHDT and CDR2 is YYEEEE in the germline V gene. V lost 3 bases and J lost 9; bases outside the gene matches: 3. CDR3 length: 12 amino acids. Partial CDR3 DNA: TGTGCCAGCAGCTCGACAGGGAGTGAG. Protein sequence: CASSSTGSE. The CDR3 reads in full as CASSSTGSEQFF. The full variable domain, its missing parts supplied by reference TRBV5-6 and TRBJ2-1, is DAGVTQSPTHLIKTRGQQVTLRCSPKSGHDTVSWYQQALGQGPQFIFQYYEEEERQRGNFPDRFSGHQFPNYSSELNVNALLLGDSALYLCASSSTGSEQFFGPGTRLTVL.

As regards this clone: Sequencing ends 3 residues short of the CDR3 end; the germline J gene provides the rest. This chain connects TRBV9 to TRBJ2-1, with D tentatively TRBD2 (5 bases). Germline V gene lookup returns CDR1 SGDLS and CDR2 YYNGEE. The CDR3 totals 16 residues. The ends were cut back, 4 bases at V and 0 bases at J, with 14 bases in the middle. Incomplete CDR3 DNA: TGTGCCAGCAGCCCTAGATCTAGCCGCTCCTACAATGAG. This sequence encodes CASSPRSSRSYNE. The whole CDR3 sequence reads CASSPRSSRSYNEQFF.

Remarks on this clone: The observed sequence ends 3 residues before the CDR3 terminus, with the missing tail filled in from the germline J gene. The J gene is TRBJ2-2, the V gene TRBV5-1, with 9 bases that match TRBD1. Germline values: CDR1 SGHRS, CDR2 YFSETQ. The CDR3 is 16 amino acids. The trim removed 2 bases at V and 5 bases at J, leaving 7 bases unmatched. This CDR3 reads CASSFRRQGETGELFF. The CDR3 bases that were read are TGCGCCAGCAGCTTTCGCCGACAGGGGGAAACCGGGGAG. The complete variable domain, with remaining parts taken from reference TRBV5-1 and TRBJ2-2, reads KAGVTQTPRYLIKTRGQQVTLSCSPISGHRSVSWYQQTPGQGLQFLFEYFSETQRNKGNFPGRFSGRQFSNSRSEMNVSTLELGDSALYLCASSFRRQGETGELFFGEGSRLTVL.

As for this clone: The CDR3 goes on 3 residues after the read ends, and that part is filled in from the germline J gene. V usage is TRBV11-2 and J usage is TRBJ2-5; the D gene is possibly TRBD2 (5 bases). Trimming removed 2 bases at V and 6 bases at J, with 13 bases between. Germline V lookup: CDR1 SGHAT, CDR2 FQNNGV. This CDR3 contains 14 residues. The sequenced part of the CDR3 DNA is TGTGCCAGCAGCTTATCCGACTATCGGAAGACC. Its translation: CASSLSDYRKT. The full CDR3 protein reads CASSLSDYRKTQYF.

CDR3 loop: CASSVVPGSGANVLTF. CDR3 DNA (partial): TGTGCCAGCAGCGTAGTCCCAGGGTCTGGGGCCAACGTC. This sequence joins TRBV9 and TRBJ2-6; perhaps TRBD1 as D (5 bases). The read halts 3 residues ahead of the CDR3 end, with the missing end drawn from the germline J gene. Germline CDR1 and CDR2: SGDLS and YYNGEE. This CDR3 is built from 16 residues. V was trimmed by 0 bases and J by 1 base, leaving 8 bases between them. The variable domain in full, with the rest retrieved from reference TRBV9 and TRBJ2-6, is DSGVTQTPKHLITATGQRVTLRCSPRSGDLSVYWYQQSLDQGLQFLIQYYNGEERAKGNILERFSAQQFPDLHSELNLSSLELGDSALYFCASSVVPGSGANVLTFGAGSRLTVL.

A note on this clone: Mismatch with germline at one junction end may stem from a read error. The read halts 3 residues ahead of the CDR3 end, with the missing end drawn from the germline J gene. Distinct nucleotide sequences in the sample also encode this CDR3. The genes are TRBV5-1 and TRBJ2-3, with 7 bases lining up with TRBD2. The germline V gene has CDR1 SGHRS and CDR2 YFSETQ. The CDR3 has 14 amino acids. The covered CDR3 bases are TGCGCCAGCAGTTTGGGAGGGTTTCCAGATACG. This codes for CASSLGGFPDT. The full CDR3 sequence reads CASSLGGFPDTQYF.

Points on this clone: The read terminates 3 residues ahead of where the CDR3 ends, so the germline J gene completes it. This chain joins TRBV19 and TRBJ1-5; perhaps TRBD1 as D (5 bases). In germline, CDR1 is LNHDA, CDR2 SQIVND (reference sequence). This CDR3 region has 13 residues. Trimming left V 3 bases short and J 4 bases short, with 7 bases between. The chain's CDR3 is CASSIKGNQPQHF. CDR3 DNA (partial): TGTGCCAGTAGTATTAAGGGGAATCAGCCC.